This T cell receptor beta chain was sequenced for a study of PD-1 blockade in classical Hodgkin lymphoma. The CDR3 length is 15 residues. CDR1 is SGHAT and CDR2 is FQNNGV in the germline V gene. With 0 bases removed from V and 3 bases from J, the gap between germline ends came to 11 bases. Study-wide results and limits: Newly diagnosed and completely responding patients shared comparable baseline diversity. A reduction in baseline TCR diversity was reportedly seen in newly diagnosed patients relative to healthy donors. Still unresolved is the cause of the repertoire differences, which may be disease activity or prior therapy.

As to this clone: Its antigen is unknown.

There was relapse after autologous stem cell transplantation in every patient, and there was variation in brentuximab vedotin exposure. Complete response, partial response or progressive disease were the best responses. The method was immunoSEQ multiplex PCR; TCRdb's version includes in-frame clones alone and lacks a portion of them. The sample comprises around 50,000 clones, approximately 90% of which are singletons, and more than 9% rests with the top ten. This sequence originates from a human donor with classical Hodgkin lymphoma. Sequenced here: peripheral blood mononuclear cells (PBMCs), sampled before the second cycle of nivolumab. The V call is TRBV11-2, the J call TRBJ1-2; D not resolved. This CDR3 is CASSLDLEGHYGYTF. CDR3 nucleotides: TGTGCCAGCAGCTTAGATCTGGAGGGCCACTATGGCTACACCTTC. Complete variable domain (other parts from reference TRBV11-2 and TRBJ1-2): EAGVAQSPRYKIIEKRQSVAFWCNPISGHATLYWYQQILGQGPKLLIQFQNNGVVDDSQLPKDRFSAERLKGVDSTLKIQPAKLEDSAVYLCASSLDLEGHYGYTFGSGTRLTVV.